These 28 T cell receptor beta chains came from one sample sequenced in a study of OX40 agonist ivuxolimab in advanced cancers. Sequencing used immunoSEQ multiplex PCR; TCRdb keeps in-frame clones, though not all of them. The sample yields 50,000 to 70,000 clones, over 80% seen once. The material was CD4+ or CD8+ T cells sorted from blood, obtained in a trial of the OX40 agonist ivuxolimab. The receptors here all came from an adult with an advanced solid tumor such as melanoma, head and neck, liver or kidney cancer.

The rearrangement links TRBV19 to TRBJ1-6; 7 bases are shared with TRBD1. With 1 base clipped from V and 7 bases from J, the junction kept 4 bases outside the gene matches. The CDR3 runs to 15 residues. Germline values: CDR1 LNHDA, CDR2 SQIVND (reference sequence). The CDR3 reads CASSIGTGDNSPLHF. For the CDR3, the DNA is TGTGCCAGTAGTATAGGCACAGGGGACAATTCACCCCTCCACTTT. The full variable domain, rest sourced from reference TRBV19 and TRBJ1-6, is DGGITQSPKYLFRKEGQNVTLSCEQNLNHDAMYWYRQDPGQGLRLIYYSQIVNDFQKGDIAEGYSVSREKKESFPLTVTSAQKNPTAFYLCASSIGTGDNSPLHFGNGTRLTVT.

The rearrangement joins TRBV11-3 to TRBJ2-7, with 14 bases matching TRBD2. V was pared by 4 bases and J by 6 bases, with 2 bases of the junction left unmatched. CDR1 is SGHNT and CDR2 is YENEEA in the germline V gene. The CDR3 length is 14 residues. The CDR3 spells CASSSGTSGSEQYF. The CDR3 DNA is TGTGCCAGCAGCTCCGGGACTAGCGGGAGCGAGCAGTACTTC.

The chain links TRBV28 to TRBJ2-3; 9 nucleotides align to TRBD2. V lost 5 bases to trimming and J lost 2 bases; unmatched junction nucleotides: 11. CDR1 and CDR2 (germline): MDHEN, SYDVKM. This CDR3 has 17 amino acids. The CDR3, as DNA: TGTGCCAGCAGTAAGCGACGGACTAGCGACTTCACAGATACGCAGTATTTT. Translating it yields CASSKRRTSDFTDTQYF.

The chain is built from TRBV7-9 and TRBJ1-2, with D possibly TRBD1 on 5 matching bases. Trimming removed 4 bases from V and 3 bases from J, with 15 bases in between. Per the germline V gene, CDR1 is SEHNR and CDR2 is FQNEAQ (reference sequence). The CDR3 has 15 residues. CDR3 nucleotides: TGTGCCAGCAGCTCCTTTAGGGGTCCTCACTATGGCTACACCTTC. The encoded protein is CASSSFRGPHYGYTF.

V usage is TRBV19 and J usage is TRBJ1-4; 10 nucleotides match TRBD1. Unmatched junction bases numbered 19, after V lost 1 base and J lost 5 bases. CDR1 is LNHDA and CDR2 is SQIVND in the germline V gene (reference sequence). The CDR3 has 21 residues. As DNA, the CDR3 is TGTGCCAGTAGTATAGGTCAGGACAGGGGGACCGTCCGACTAAGGAATGAAAAACTGTTTTTT. It specifies CASSIGQDRGTVRLRNEKLFF.

This clone was picked up a small number of times. Other DNA sequences in this sample translate to the same CDR3. This chain uses TRBV11-2 with TRBJ1-2; no firm D call. The CDR3 has 13 amino acids. The V end was cut by 0 bases, the J end by 5 bases, with 7 bases between. Looked up from germline, CDR1 is SGHAT and CDR2 is FQNNGV. The CDR3 loop is CASSLDRVYGYTF. The CDR3 DNA sequence: TGTGCCAGCAGCTTAGACAGAGTGTATGGCTACACCTTC. The full variable domain, with the rest looked up from reference TRBV11-2 and TRBJ1-2, is EAGVAQSPRYKIIEKRQSVAFWCNPISGHATLYWYQQILGQGPKLLIQFQNNGVVDDSQLPKDRFSAERLKGVDSTLKIQPAKLEDSAVYLCASSLDRVYGYTFGSGTRLTVV.

V usage is TRBV11-2 and J usage is TRBJ1-2; perhaps TRBD1 as D (6 bases). Trimming took off 5 bases at V and 2 bases at J, with 12 bases between the two ends. The CDR3 runs to 14 residues. In germline, CDR1 is SGHAT, CDR2 FQNNGV. CDR3 nucleotides: TGTGCCAGCAGCCCTGCAGGGGAAAACTATGGCTACACCTTC. Translating gives CASSPAGENYGYTF.

The V gene is TRBV5-1, the J gene TRBJ2-1; 7 nucleotides match TRBD1. CDR1 is SGHRS, CDR2 YFSETQ, per germline. The CDR3 runs to 15 residues. V shed 0 bases, J shed 10 bases, and the junction held 10 bases outside the gene matches. The CDR3 loop reads CASSLGTGAEGEQFF. The DNA for the CDR3 is TGCGCCAGCAGCTTGGGAACAGGGGCCGAAGGGGAGCAGTTCTTC.

This clone appeared once. The rearrangement joins TRBV6-5 to TRBJ1-2, with D possibly being TRBD1 (5 bases). The CDR3 covers 14 residues. Trimming cost V 5 bases and J 5 bases, with 15 bases left between them. CDR1 and CDR2 from the germline V gene are MNHEY and SVGAGI. CDR3 bases: TGTGCCAGCAGTAGACAGACAATCGGGTATGGCTACACCTTC. Protein: CASSRQTIGYGYTF.

This clone showed up just once. The chain is built from TRBV4-1 and TRBJ2-1; D is uncertain. V was shortened by 0 bases and J by 7 bases, with 4 bases between the two germline ends. Germline CDR1 and CDR2: MGHRA and YSYEKL. The CDR3 has 12 amino acids. Written as DNA, the CDR3 is TGCGCCAGCAGCCAAGATGCGAATGAGCAGTTCTTC. Its protein product is CASSQDANEQFF.

The DNA of the CDR3 is TGTGCCAGCAGTATTGCGGGGGTACTCACCGGGGAGCTGTTTTTT. It yields the protein CASSIAGVLTGELFF. The chain recombines TRBV27 with TRBJ2-2, with TRBD2 identical over 7 bases. V dropped 5 bases and J dropped 4; count of bases not matched to a gene: 7. The CDR3 totals 15 residues. Per the germline V gene, CDR1 is MNHEY and CDR2 is SMNVEV (reference sequence).

The chain carries TRBV14 and TRBJ2-1, with D unresolved. The CDR3 covers 14 residues. The V gene's germline CDR1 is SGHDN and CDR2 FVKESK. The V and J ends lost 1 base and 6 bases respectively, with 10 bases between them. CDR3 region: CASSQVRRANEQFF. The CDR3 region has the DNA TGTGCCAGCAGCCAAGTGCGGAGAGCCAATGAGCAGTTCTTC. The whole variable domain, filled in from reference TRBV14 and TRBJ2-1, reads EAGVTQFPSHSVIEKGQTVTLRCDPISGHDNLYWYRRVMGKEIKFLLHFVKESKQDESGMPNNRFLAERTGGTYSTLKVQPAELEDSGVYFCASSQVRRANEQFFGPGTRLTVL.

V and J are TRBV7-9 and TRBJ2-1; 10 bases fit TRBD2. Losses at the gene ends were 6 bases for V and 4 bases for J; bases not matched to a gene: 9. Germline loops: CDR1 SEHNR, CDR2 FQNEAQ (reference sequence). The CDR3 is 16 amino acids. The CDR3 spells CASSLPLAGAYNEQFF. CDR3 bases: TGTGCCAGCAGTCTTCCTCTAGCGGGGGCTTACAATGAGCAGTTCTTC.

V usage is TRBV27 and J usage is TRBJ2-1, with 10 bases fitting TRBD2. This CDR3 region has 16 residues. CDR1 is MNHEY, CDR2 SMNVEV, per germline (reference sequence). V shed 5 bases, J shed 7 bases, and the junction held 11 bases outside the gene matches. The CDR3 protein is CASSPFSSGSINEQFF. The DNA for the CDR3 is TGTGCCAGCAGTCCCTTTTCTAGCGGGAGTATAAATGAGCAGTTCTTC.

This chain connects TRBV29-1 to TRBJ2-3; D possibly corresponds to TRBD2 (6 bases). Germline V CDR1 and CDR2: SQVTM, ANQGSEA. Deletions cut 8 bases from V and 5 bases from J, with 14 bases between. This CDR3 contains 12 residues. As DNA, the CDR3 is TGCAGCTCTAGGGGAGGCGAAGATACGCAGTATTTT. This codes for CSSRGGEDTQYF.

CDR3 sequence: CATSRPPRAFF. The CDR3 DNA sequence: TGTGCCACATCCCGGCCACCCCGAGCTTTCTTT. The chain has TRBV6-5 and TRBJ1-1, with unresolved D. CDR3 length: 11 amino acids. V was trimmed by 10 bases and J by 10 bases, leaving 16 bases between them. The germline V gene has CDR1 MNHEY and CDR2 SVGAGI.

The J gene is TRBJ1-5, the V gene TRBV19; tentatively, D is TRBD1 (5 bases). This CDR3 is built from 14 residues. V lost 10 bases and J lost 7, with 20 bases in between. The germline CDR1 and CDR2 sequences are LNHDA and SQIVND (reference sequence). CDR3 loop: CATNIGASRQPQHF. CDR3 DNA: TGTGCCACCAACATCGGGGCTTCTCGGCAGCCCCAGCATTTT.

The chain has TRBV25-1 and TRBJ2-1, with D uncertain. Trimming took off 1 base at V and 1 base at J, with 11 bases between the two ends. The CDR3 totals 16 residues. CDR1 is MGHDK, CDR2 SYGVNS, per germline. The CDR3 is CASSESTGGSYNEQFF. The CDR3 coding sequence is TGTGCCAGCAGTGAATCCACGGGTGGATCCTACAATGAGCAGTTCTTC.

The rearrangement joins TRBV5-1 to TRBJ2-1; TRBD1 is a possible D gene (5 bases). CDR3 size: 15 residues. The germline CDR1 and CDR2 sequences are SGHRS and YFSETQ. V was trimmed by 4 bases and J by 0 bases, leaving 11 bases between them. The CDR3: CASSTRAPSYNEQFF. Here the CDR3 DNA reads TGCGCCAGCAGCACCAGGGCCCCCTCCTACAATGAGCAGTTCTTC.

The chain recombines TRBV21-1 with TRBJ2-5; the table assigns TRBD2, which was not confirmed against the DNA. TRBV21-1 is designated a pseudogene. The CDR3 is made up of 11 amino acids. The CDR3 is CASSPDGDQYF. CDR3 bases: TGTGCCAGCAGCCCGGACGGGGACCAGTACTTC.

This rearrangement joins TRBV6-1 to TRBJ1-2, with 10 bases fitting TRBD1. Germline V gene data show CDR1 as MNHNS and CDR2 as SASEGT. This CDR3 region has 14 residues. V shed 3 bases and J 5 bases; nucleotides not matched to a gene: 3. CDR3 in DNA: TGTGCCAGCAGTGATAGGACAGGGGGATATGGCTACACCTTC. It encodes CASSDRTGGYGYTF.

The chain links TRBV30 to TRBJ2-1, with 8 bases lining up with TRBD2. Germline V gene data show CDR1 as GTSNPN and CDR2 as SVGIG (reference sequence). J gave up 3 bases and V 0 bases, and 4 bases lay outside the gene matches. The CDR3 has 15 amino acids. CDR3 residues: CAWSVPGGLYNEQFF. The CDR3 DNA is TGTGCCTGGAGTGTACCGGGGGGGCTCTACAATGAGCAGTTCTTC.

This chain uses TRBV15 with TRBJ1-1; 8 nucleotides line up with TRBD1. The CDR3 is 13 residues long. Trimming removed 9 bases from V and 3 bases from J; junction bases left unmatched: 6. Germline CDR1 reads LNHNV; CDR2 reads YYDKDF (reference sequence). CDR3 sequence: CATRTGFDTEAFF. The DNA for the CDR3 is TGTGCCACAAGGACAGGGTTTGACACTGAAGCTTTCTTT.

V is TRBV18 and J is TRBJ2-5; TRBD2 is a possible D gene (6 bases). CDR3 size: 15 residues. V was shortened by 3 bases and J by 5 bases, with 16 bases between the two germline ends. Germline V gene data show CDR1 as KGHSH and CDR2 as LQKENI. This CDR3 reads CASSPPGVFGETQYF. CDR3 DNA: TGTGCCAGCTCACCCCCGGGAGTTTTCGGGGAGACCCAGTACTTC.

The CDR3 DNA follows: TGTGCCAGCAGCTTAGTTCAGGGCAGAATCAATGAGCAGTTCTTC. It yields the protein CASSLVQGRINEQFF. The chain links TRBV7-2 to TRBJ2-1; D may be TRBD1 (5 bases). The CDR3 totals 15 residues. In germline, CDR1 is SGHTA, CDR2 FQGNSA. Trimming cost V 1 base and J 6 bases, with 13 bases left between them. Drawing the rest from reference TRBV7-2 and TRBJ2-1, the complete variable domain is GAGVSQSPSNKVTEKGKDVELRCDPISGHTALYWYRQSLGQGLEFLIYFQGNSAPDKSGLPSDRFSAERTGGSVSTLTIQRTQQEDSAVYLCASSLVQGRINEQFFGPGTRLTVL.

As DNA, the CDR3 is TGTGCCAGCGCCGTAGGGGAGACCCAGTACTTC. Residues: CASAVGETQYF. The V gene is TRBV6-6, the J gene TRBJ2-5; no definite D call. V was shortened by 8 bases and J by 5 bases, with 9 bases between the two germline ends. The germline V gene encodes CDR1 MNHNY and CDR2 SVGAGI (reference sequence). This CDR3 has 11 residues.

The J gene is TRBJ2-5, the V gene TRBV25-1; perhaps D is TRBD1 or TRBD2 (6 bases each). The CDR3 runs 17 residues. Trimming left V 8 bases short and J 4 bases short, with 26 bases between. Germline V gene sequence: CDR1 MGHDK, CDR2 SYGVNS. CDR3 loop: CASARGGFGVPIETQYF. CDR3 nucleotides: TGTGCCAGCGCCCGAGGGGGGTTCGGCGTCCCGATAGAGACCCAGTACTTC.

V and J are TRBV6-1 and TRBJ2-1; 10 nucleotides match TRBD1. The CDR3 is made up of 15 amino acids. Unmatched junction bases numbered 13, after V lost 7 bases and J lost 10 bases. Germline CDR1 is MNHNS and CDR2 is SASEGT. CDR3 nucleotide sequence: TGTGCCAGCACCATAACCGGGACAGGGGCCTGGGAGCAGTTCTTC. Protein: CASTITGTGAWEQFF.